Presented here are 21 T cell receptor beta chains from one specimen sequenced in a study of OX40 agonist ivuxolimab in advanced cancers. The method was immunoSEQ multiplex PCR; TCRdb's version includes in-frame clones alone and lacks a portion of them. Of over 65,000 clones listed, around 91% are singletons. The source was CD4+ or CD8+ T cells sorted from blood, collected in a trial of the OX40 agonist ivuxolimab. These receptors all stem from an adult with an advanced solid tumor such as melanoma, head and neck, liver or kidney cancer.

This clone was seen once. The J gene is TRBJ2-7, the V gene TRBV6-5; 8 nucleotides match TRBD2. CDR1 is MNHEY and CDR2 is SVGAGI in the germline V gene. The V gene end was trimmed by 8 bases and the J gene end by 6 bases; junction bases not matched to a gene: 12. CDR3 length: 14 amino acids. The CDR3 nucleotides are TGTGCCAGCCGACGGGGAGCGGGAGTCGGCGAGCAGTACTTC. Translated: CASRRGAGVGEQYF.

The chain couples TRBV18 to TRBJ2-2; 12 nucleotides align to TRBD2. The CDR3 sequence is 16 residues long. Germline V gene sequence: CDR1 KGHSH, CDR2 LQKENI. Germline trimming cut 6 bases from V and 5 bases from J; bases unmatched to any gene: 7. The CDR3, as DNA: TGTGCCAGCTCTCAAACCGGGACTAGCGGGACCGGGGAGCTGTTTTTT. Translating gives CASSQTGTSGTGELFF.

This rearrangement joins TRBV18 to TRBJ1-3; D unclear. Trimming shortened V by 6 bases and J by 3 bases, and 12 bases separated the two germline ends. The CDR3 has 14 residues. Per germline, CDR1 KGHSH and CDR2 LQKENI. CDR3 coding DNA: TGTGCCAGCTCCCTAGGGTCCGATGGAAACACCATATATTTT. It yields the protein CASSLGSDGNTIYF.

The chain couples TRBV7-2 to TRBJ1-1; D is possibly TRBD1 (5 bases). Per germline, CDR1 SGHTA and CDR2 FQGNSA. The CDR3 loop spans 14 amino acids. The ends were cut back, 4 bases at V and 1 base at J, with 10 bases in the middle. The CDR3 bases are TGTGCCAGCAGCTCGCTAACAGGGAACACTGAAGCTTTCTTT. This codes for CASSSLTGNTEAFF.

The chain links TRBV5-5 to TRBJ1-1; D remains unclear. This CDR3 has 11 residues. CDR1 is SGHKS, CDR2 YYEKEE, per germline (reference sequence). Deletions cut 0 bases from V and 8 bases from J, with 5 bases between. CDR3 loop: CASSLEAEAFF. For the CDR3, the DNA is TGTGCCAGCAGCTTGGAGGCAGAAGCTTTCTTT. The whole variable domain, filled in from reference TRBV5-5 and TRBJ1-1, reads DAGVTQSPTHLIKTRGQQVTLRCSPISGHKSVSWYQQVLGQGPQFIFQYYEKEERGRGNFPDRFSARQFPNYSSELNVNALLLGDSALYLCASSLEAEAFFGQGTRLTVV.

J is TRBJ1-1 and V is TRBV28, with a tentative D call TRBD1 (5 bases). The CDR3 length is 14 residues. The V gene lost 5 bases and the J gene lost 1 base, with 11 bases spanning the gap. Germline assignment: CDR1 MDHEN and CDR2 SYDVKM. The CDR3 sequence is CASSRDFRNTEAFF. CDR3 bases: TGTGCCAGCAGTCGGGACTTCAGGAACACTGAAGCTTTCTTT.

The CDR3 here is CASSATQGGSIDTQYF. The CDR3 bases are TGTGCCAGCAGTGCCACCCAGGGGGGGTCGATAGATACGCAGTATTTT. The chain employs TRBV6-1 and TRBJ2-3; D is possibly TRBD1 or TRBD2 (7 bases each). Trimming stripped 4 bases from V and 5 bases from J, with 19 bases between. Looked up from germline, CDR1 is MNHNS and CDR2 is SASEGT. The CDR3 is 16 residues long.

V and J are TRBV5-1 and TRBJ2-1, with TRBD2 identical over 7 bases. The CDR3 is 16 amino acids. The V gene end was trimmed by 0 bases and the J gene end by 6 bases; junction bases not matched to a gene: 9. Germline CDR1 is SGHRS and CDR2 is YFSETQ. Here the CDR3 reads CASSLGSGGTTNEQFF. The CDR3 DNA sequence: TGCGCCAGCAGCTTGGGGTCGGGGGGAACAACCAATGAGCAGTTCTTC.

The genes are TRBV4-1 and TRBJ2-3, with D unresolved. The CDR3 is 13 residues long. The V gene lost 4 bases and the J gene lost 2 bases, with 7 bases spanning the gap. CDR1 MGHRA and CDR2 YSYEKL come from the germline V gene. The CDR3 bases are TGCGCCAGCAGCCCCCTTATCACAGATACGCAGTATTTT. It is translated as CASSPLITDTQYF.

In its sample, this clone was seen a few times. Distinct nucleotide sequences in the sample also encode this CDR3. The chain combines TRBV21-1 with TRBJ2-5. TRBV21-1 is given as a pseudogene. CDR3 length: 16 residues. The CDR3 bases are TGTGCCAGCAGCAAAGCCCCGATATCCGTCCAAGAGACCCAGTACTTC. It codes for CASSKAPISVQETQYF.

V and J are TRBV5-6 and TRBJ1-4; D is perhaps TRBD1 (5 bases). The CDR3 has 14 residues. CDR1 and CDR2 (germline): SGHDT, YYEEEE. Trimming stripped 0 bases from V and 10 bases from J, with 13 bases between. The CDR3 DNA follows: TGTGCCAGCAGCTTGGTGGGGGTTGAAGGAAAACTGTTTTTT. Its translation: CASSLVGVEGKLFF.

The CDR3 DNA reads as TGTGCCAGCAGCCAAGGGGACATCTATGGCTACACCTTC. Its protein product is CASSQGDIYGYTF. The chain carries TRBV4-2 and TRBJ1-2; possibly TRBD1 for D (6 bases). The CDR3 runs 13 residues. Trimming cost V 1 base and J 4 bases, with 7 bases left between them. Germline V gene lookup returns CDR1 LGHNA and CDR2 YNFKEQ.

The chain carries TRBV5-8 and TRBJ2-2, with 11 bases lining up with TRBD1. In germline, CDR1 is SGHTS, CDR2 YDEGEE. With V trimmed by 4 bases and J by 4 bases, 6 bases remained unmatched. This CDR3 is 16 amino acids long. In DNA, the CDR3 is TGTGCCAGCAGCCGCGGACAGGGGGCAGGCACCGGGGAGCTGTTTTTT. As protein: CASSRGQGAGTGELFF.

The chain carries TRBV5-4 and TRBJ1-1; possible D gene TRBD1, 6 bases. The CDR3 is 16 residues long. Germline-derived CDR1 and CDR2 are SGHNT and YYREEE (reference sequence). Trimming removed 3 bases from V and 4 bases from J, with 19 bases in between. The CDR3 nucleotides read TGTGCCAGCAGCTCCATACACAGGGACGAGGCCACTGAAGCTTTCTTT. The encoded protein is CASSSIHRDEATEAFF. The entire variable domain, with the rest obtained from reference TRBV5-4 and TRBJ1-1, is as follows: ETGVTQSPTHLIKTRGQQVTLRCSSQSGHNTVSWYQQALGQGPQFIFQYYREEENGRGNFPPRFSGLQFPNYSSELNVNALELDDSALYLCASSSIHRDEATEAFFGQGTRLTVV.

This chain joins TRBV7-3 and TRBJ2-1; 10 bases align to TRBD2. J gave up 8 bases and V 5 bases, and 6 bases lay outside the gene matches. The CDR3 covers 14 residues. Germline CDR1 and CDR2: SGHTA and FQGTGA. The CDR3 reads CASSPGLALDEQFF. The CDR3 DNA sequence: TGTGCCAGCAGCCCGGGACTAGCGTTGGATGAGCAGTTCTTC. The full variable domain, with the rest looked up from reference TRBV7-3 and TRBJ2-1, is GAGVSQTPSNKVTEKGKYVELRCDPISGHTALYWYRQSLGQGPEFLIYFQGTGAADDSGLPNDRFFAVRPEGSVSTLKIQRTERGDSAVYLCASSPGLALDEQFFGPGTRLTVL.

CDR3 amino acids: CASSTGERDTEAFF. The DNA of the CDR3 is TGTGCCAGTAGTACAGGGGAGAGGGACACTGAAGCTTTCTTT. This chain links TRBV19 with TRBJ1-1, with a weak D call TRBD1 (6 bases). V lost 4 bases and J lost 3, with 12 bases in between. This CDR3 spans 14 amino acids. Germline loops: CDR1 LNHDA, CDR2 SQIVND (reference sequence).

The chain recombines TRBV11-3 with TRBJ1-1; D remains unclear. CDR3 length: 15 amino acids. With 1 base removed from V and 3 bases from J, the gap between germline ends came to 12 bases. CDR1 is SGHNT and CDR2 is YENEEA in the germline V gene. The CDR3 DNA reads TGTGCCAGCAGCTTAGGGGAGGGATTTTACACTGAAGCTTTCTTT. Its translation: CASSLGEGFYTEAFF.

V is TRBV11-1 and J is TRBJ2-5, with D uncertain. V lost 1 base and J 7 bases, leaving 10 bases between the germline ends. Germline CDR1 and CDR2: SGHAT and FQDESV (reference sequence). The CDR3 has 13 amino acids. CDR3 sequence: CASSLGSTGTQYF. The CDR3 region has the DNA TGTGCCAGCAGCTTAGGGTCTACCGGGACCCAGTACTTC. Together with reference TRBV11-1 and TRBJ2-5, the CDR3 gives the full variable domain: EAEVAQSPRYKITEKSQAVAFWCDPISGHATLYWYRQILGQGPELLVQFQDESVVDDSQLPKDRFSAERLKGVDSTLKIQPAELGDSAMYLCASSLGSTGTQYFGPGTRLLVL.

V is TRBV6-1 and J is TRBJ1-2, with no clear D. Germline CDR1 and CDR2: MNHNS and SASEGT. V was clipped by 6 bases and J by 4 bases, with 18 bases between them. There are 15 residues in the CDR3. CDR3 nucleotide sequence: TGTGCCAGCAGGGTGACGGAGGCTGGAGGCTATGGCTACACCTTC. The encoded protein is CASRVTEAGGYGYTF.

The V and J genes are TRBV19 and TRBJ1-1; no clear D. From germline, CDR1 is LNHDA and CDR2 SQIVND (reference sequence). The CDR3 extends over 13 amino acids. V dropped 7 bases and J dropped 1 base, with 10 bases sitting between them. The DNA of the CDR3 is TGTGCCAGTACCTTTGCGGGGAACACTGAAGCTTTCTTT. Encoded protein: CASTFAGNTEAFF.

This sequence joins TRBV29-1 and TRBJ2-5, with 7 bases identical to TRBD1. CDR1 is SQVTM, CDR2 ANQGSEA, per germline. The CDR3 runs 13 residues. J was trimmed by 5 bases and V by 7 bases; bases with no gene match: 10. The CDR3 is CSASLGGRETQYF. The CDR3, as DNA: TGCAGCGCCTCGTTAGGGGGCAGGGAGACCCAGTACTTC.